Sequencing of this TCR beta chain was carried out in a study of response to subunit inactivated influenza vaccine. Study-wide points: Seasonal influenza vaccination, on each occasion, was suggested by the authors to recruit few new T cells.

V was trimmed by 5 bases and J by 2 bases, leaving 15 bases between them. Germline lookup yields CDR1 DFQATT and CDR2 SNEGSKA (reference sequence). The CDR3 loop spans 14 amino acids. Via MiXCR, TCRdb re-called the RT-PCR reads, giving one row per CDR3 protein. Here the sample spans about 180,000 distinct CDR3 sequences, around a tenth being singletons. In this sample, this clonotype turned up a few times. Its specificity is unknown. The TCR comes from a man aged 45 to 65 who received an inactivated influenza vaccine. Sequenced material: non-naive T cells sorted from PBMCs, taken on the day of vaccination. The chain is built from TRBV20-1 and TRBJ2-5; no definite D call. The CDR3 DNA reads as TGCAGTGCTTTAGGTGGGCAGATTCAAGAGACCCAGTACTTC. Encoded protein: CSALGGQIQETQYF.